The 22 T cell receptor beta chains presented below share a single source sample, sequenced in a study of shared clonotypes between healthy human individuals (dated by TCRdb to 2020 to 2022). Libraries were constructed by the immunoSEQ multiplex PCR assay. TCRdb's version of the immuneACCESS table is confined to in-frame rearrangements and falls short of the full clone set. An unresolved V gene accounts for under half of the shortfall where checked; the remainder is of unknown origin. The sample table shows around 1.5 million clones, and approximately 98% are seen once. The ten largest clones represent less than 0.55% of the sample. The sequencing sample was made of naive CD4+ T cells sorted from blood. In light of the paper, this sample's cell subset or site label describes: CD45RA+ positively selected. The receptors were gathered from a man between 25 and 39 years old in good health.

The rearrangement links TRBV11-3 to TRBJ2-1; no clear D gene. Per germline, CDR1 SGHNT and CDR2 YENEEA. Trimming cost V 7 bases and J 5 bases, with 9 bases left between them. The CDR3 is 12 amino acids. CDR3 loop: CASMGFNNEQFF. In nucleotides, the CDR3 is TGTGCCAGCATGGGATTTAACAATGAGCAGTTCTTC.

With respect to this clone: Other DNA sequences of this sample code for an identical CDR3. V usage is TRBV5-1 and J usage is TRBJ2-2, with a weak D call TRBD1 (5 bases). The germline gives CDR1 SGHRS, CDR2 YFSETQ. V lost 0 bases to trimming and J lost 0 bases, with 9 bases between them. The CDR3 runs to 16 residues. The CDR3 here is CASSLAVGANTGELFF. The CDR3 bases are TGCGCCAGCAGCTTGGCGGTAGGGGCGAACACCGGGGAGCTGTTTTTT.

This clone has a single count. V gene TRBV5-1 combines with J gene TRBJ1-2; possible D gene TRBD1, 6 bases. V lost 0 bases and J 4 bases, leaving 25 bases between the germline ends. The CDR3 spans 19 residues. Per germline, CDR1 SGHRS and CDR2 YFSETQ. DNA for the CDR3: TGCGCCAGCAGCTTGGGATTTGTCGGGACACCAAGCTGGGGCTATGGCTACACCTTC. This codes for CASSLGFVGTPSWGYGYTF.

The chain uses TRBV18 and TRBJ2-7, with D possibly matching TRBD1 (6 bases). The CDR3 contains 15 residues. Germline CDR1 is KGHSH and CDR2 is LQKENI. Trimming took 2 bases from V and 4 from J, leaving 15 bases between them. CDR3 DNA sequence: TGTGCCAGCTCACCATTAGCCCCGGGACATTACGAGCAGTACTTC. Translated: CASSPLAPGHYEQYF.

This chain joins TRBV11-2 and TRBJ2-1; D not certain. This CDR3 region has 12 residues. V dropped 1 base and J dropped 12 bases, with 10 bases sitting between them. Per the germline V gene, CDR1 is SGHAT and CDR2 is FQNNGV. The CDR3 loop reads CASSLVSARQFF. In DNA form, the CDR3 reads TGTGCCAGCAGCTTAGTTTCGGCGAGGCAGTTCTTC.

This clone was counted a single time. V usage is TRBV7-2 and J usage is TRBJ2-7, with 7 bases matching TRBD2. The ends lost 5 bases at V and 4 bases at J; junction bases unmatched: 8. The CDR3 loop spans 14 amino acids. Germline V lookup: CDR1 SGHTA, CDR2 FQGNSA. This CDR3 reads CASSPDAGAYEQYF. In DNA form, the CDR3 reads TGTGCCAGCAGCCCAGACGCGGGAGCTTACGAGCAGTACTTC.

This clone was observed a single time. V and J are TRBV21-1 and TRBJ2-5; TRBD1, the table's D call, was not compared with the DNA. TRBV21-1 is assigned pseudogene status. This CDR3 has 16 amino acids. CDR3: CASSKTGKLSQETQYF. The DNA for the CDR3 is TGTGCCAGCAGCAAAACAGGGAAACTTTCGCAAGAGACCCAGTACTTC.

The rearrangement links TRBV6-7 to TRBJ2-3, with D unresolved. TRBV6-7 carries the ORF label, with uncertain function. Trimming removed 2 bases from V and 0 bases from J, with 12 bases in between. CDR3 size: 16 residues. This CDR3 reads CASSYKKGSSTDTQYF. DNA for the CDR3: TGTGCCAGCAGTTACAAGAAAGGCTCTAGCACAGATACGCAGTATTTT.

CDR3 coding DNA: TGTGCCAGCCGTGCCCCAGGCCCGAACTATGGCTACACCTTC. Translation gives CASRAPGPNYGYTF. The chain has TRBV28 and TRBJ1-2, with D unresolved. Germline CDR1 and CDR2: MDHEN and SYDVKM. Trimming stripped 8 bases from V and 2 bases from J, with 15 bases between. The CDR3 totals 14 residues.

CDR3 nucleotide sequence: TGCGCCAGCAGAGACGGACAGGGGGCTTTTAGCTCCTACAATGAGCAGTTCTTC. Translating gives CASRDGQGAFSSYNEQFF. The chain combines TRBV5-1 with TRBJ2-1, with 11 bases aligning to TRBD1. V lost 5 bases and J lost 0; bases outside the gene matches: 10. In germline, CDR1 is SGHRS, CDR2 YFSETQ. This CDR3 comprises 18 residues.

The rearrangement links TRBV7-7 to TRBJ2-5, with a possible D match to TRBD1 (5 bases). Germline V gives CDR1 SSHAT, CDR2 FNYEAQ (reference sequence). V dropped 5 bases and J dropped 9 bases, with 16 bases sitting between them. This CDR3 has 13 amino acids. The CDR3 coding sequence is TGTGCCAGCAGCCCCGACCCTAGGGGATCCCAGTACTTC. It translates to CASSPDPRGSQYF.

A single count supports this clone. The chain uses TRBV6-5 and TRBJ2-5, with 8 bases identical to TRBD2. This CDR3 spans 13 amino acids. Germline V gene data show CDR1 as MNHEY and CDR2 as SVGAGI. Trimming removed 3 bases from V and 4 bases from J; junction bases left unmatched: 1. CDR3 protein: CASSYTSGETQYF. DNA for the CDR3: TGTGCCAGCAGTTATACTAGCGGAGAGACCCAGTACTTC.

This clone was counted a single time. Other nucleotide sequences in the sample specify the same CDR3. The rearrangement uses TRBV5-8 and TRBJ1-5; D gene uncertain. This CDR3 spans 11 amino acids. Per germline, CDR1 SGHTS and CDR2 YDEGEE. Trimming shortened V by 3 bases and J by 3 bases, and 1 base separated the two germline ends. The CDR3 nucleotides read TGTGCCAGCAGCTACAATCAGCCCCAGCATTTT. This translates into CASSYNQPQHF.

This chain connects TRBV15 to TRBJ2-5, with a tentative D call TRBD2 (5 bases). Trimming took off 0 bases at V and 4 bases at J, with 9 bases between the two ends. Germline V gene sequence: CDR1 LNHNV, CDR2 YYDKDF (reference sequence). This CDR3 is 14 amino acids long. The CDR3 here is CATSRDGLLETQYF. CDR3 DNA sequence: TGTGCCACCAGCAGAGATGGACTTCTAGAGACCCAGTACTTC. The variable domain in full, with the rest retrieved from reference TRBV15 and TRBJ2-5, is DAMVIQNPRYQVTQFGKPVTLSCSQTLNHNVMYWYQQKSSQAPKLLFHYYDKDFNNEADTPDNFQSRRPNTSFCFLDIRSPGLGDTAMYLCATSRDGLLETQYFGPGTRLLVL.

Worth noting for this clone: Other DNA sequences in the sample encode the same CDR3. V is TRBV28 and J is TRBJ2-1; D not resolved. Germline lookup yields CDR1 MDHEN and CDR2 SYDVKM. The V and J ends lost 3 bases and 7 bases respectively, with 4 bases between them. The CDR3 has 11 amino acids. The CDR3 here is CASSFPNEQFF. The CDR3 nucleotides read TGTGCCAGCAGTTTCCCGAATGAGCAGTTCTTC.

The DNA of the CDR3 is TGCGCCAGCAGCGTGGGACCTTCGAACACCGGGGAGCTGTTTTTT. It is translated as CASSVGPSNTGELFF. The chain links TRBV5-1 to TRBJ2-2; perhaps D is TRBD1 or TRBD2 (5 bases each). Deletions cut 4 bases from V and 0 bases from J, with 10 bases between. The germline V gene encodes CDR1 SGHRS and CDR2 YFSETQ. The CDR3 extends over 15 amino acids.

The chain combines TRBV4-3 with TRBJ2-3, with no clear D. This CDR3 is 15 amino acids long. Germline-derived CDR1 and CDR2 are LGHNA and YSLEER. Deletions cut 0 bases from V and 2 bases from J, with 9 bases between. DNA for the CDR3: TGCGCCAGCAGCCAAGATCCCCTAACCACAGATACGCAGTATTTT. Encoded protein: CASSQDPLTTDTQYF.

The CDR3, as DNA: TGTGCCAGCAGCTTCAGACTAGGCGGGGAGCTGTTTTTT. As protein: CASSFRLGGELFF. The genes are TRBV7-3 and TRBJ2-2, with D maybe TRBD2 (6 bases). CDR1 and CDR2 (germline): SGHTA, FQGTGA. The CDR3 totals 13 residues. Trimming removed 3 bases from V and 7 bases from J, with 9 bases in between.

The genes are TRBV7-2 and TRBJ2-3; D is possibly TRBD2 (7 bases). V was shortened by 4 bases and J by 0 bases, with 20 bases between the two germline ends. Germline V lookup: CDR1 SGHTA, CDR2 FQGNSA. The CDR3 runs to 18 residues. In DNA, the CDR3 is TGTGCCAGCAGCTCACCCAGGGGCGGGAGTCCCAGCACAGATACGCAGTATTTT. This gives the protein CASSSPRGGSPSTDTQYF.

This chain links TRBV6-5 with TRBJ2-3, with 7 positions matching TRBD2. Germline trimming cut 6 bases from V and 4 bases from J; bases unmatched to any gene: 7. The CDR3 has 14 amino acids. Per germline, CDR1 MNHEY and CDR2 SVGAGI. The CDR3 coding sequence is TGTGCCAGCAGCCTCTCGACTAGCCCAGATACGCAGTATTTT. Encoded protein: CASSLSTSPDTQYF.

CDR3 region: CASSPRLPTGGLRDTQYF. The CDR3 coding sequence is TGTGCCAGCTCACCACGACTCCCGACGGGAGGGTTGAGGGATACGCAGTATTTT. The rearrangement links TRBV18 to TRBJ2-3, with TRBD2 matching 8 bases. Germline CDR1 KGHSH, CDR2 LQKENI. This CDR3 region has 18 residues. With 1 base clipped from V and 6 bases from J, the junction kept 15 bases outside the gene matches.

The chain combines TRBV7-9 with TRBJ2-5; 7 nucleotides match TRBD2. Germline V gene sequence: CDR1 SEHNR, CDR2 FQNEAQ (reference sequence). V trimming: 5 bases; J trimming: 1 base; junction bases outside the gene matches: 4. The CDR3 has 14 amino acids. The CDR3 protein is CASSASSGQETQYF. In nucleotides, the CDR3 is TGTGCCAGCAGCGCCTCTAGCGGCCAAGAGACCCAGTACTTC.